This entry is about one T cell receptor (beta chain). Its antigen is as yet unknown. The CDR3 runs to 18 residues. Germline assignment: CDR1 MGHRA and CDR2 YSYEKL. V lost 0 bases and J lost 0; bases outside the gene matches: 3. The data originate from a study of Ad26.COV2.S vaccination and SARS-CoV-2 variants. Study details: Enrolled in COV1001, the donor was in the Ad26.COV2.S trial arm, which received the vaccine. Overall study results and limits: Recipients given vaccine exceeded placebo recipients in spike-specific TCR breadth.

Sequencing used immunoSEQ multiplex PCR; TCRdb keeps in-frame clones, though not all of them. The sample comprises roughly 500,000 clones, roughly 89% of which are singletons, and about 2.7% rests with the top ten. Treatment defined: roughly 19 received Ad26.COV2.S at low or high dose, single or two shots; about 5 received placebo; per-sample allocation not given. It was on day 63 after the first vaccine or placebo injection that samples were taken. Sequenced here: peripheral blood, sampled in a trial of Ad26.COV2.S vaccine versus placebo. The source of this sequence is a person aged 18 to 65 who received the Ad26.COV2.S COVID-19 vaccine or a placebo. V and J are TRBV4-1 and TRBJ1-5, with TRBD1 identical over 12 bases. The CDR3 spells CASSQDGTGGFSNQPQHF. CDR3 DNA sequence: TGCGCCAGCAGCCAAGACGGGACAGGGGGCTTTAGCAATCAGCCCCAGCATTTT.